This TCR beta chain is drawn from a study of T cells in Graves' hyperthyroidism and ophthalmopathy. Findings and caveats of the study: The model anticipated ophthalmopathy a median approximately 6.7 months pre-onset. The authors' 13 V-J model separated ophthalmopathy from stable hyperthyroidism.

The investigators amplified TCR beta CDR3 regions from RNA transcripts. TCR CDR3 underwent first-round RT-PCR with the HTBI primer set. TCRdb redid the calling of the multiplex PCR reads with MiXCR, one entry per CDR3 protein. The sample lists around 700,000 distinct CDR3 sequences; around a sixth were seen once. The blood sample was taken at first hyperthyroidism diagnosis, before any ophthalmopathy symptoms. Approximately 10 ml of fresh peripheral blood supplied the PBMCs. The V end lost 2 bases, the J end lost 1 base, and 11 bases lay between the germline ends. This CDR3 comprises 15 residues. Germline assignment: CDR1 LGHNA and CDR2 YNFKEQ. As concerns this clonotype: Antigen unknown.

The sample was blood. The sequence was obtained from a woman in her fifties or sixties with Graves' hyperthyroidism that later progressed to Graves' ophthalmopathy. The V call is TRBV4-2, the J call TRBJ1-1; D call uncertain. The CDR3, as DNA: TGTGCCAGCAGCCAAATATGGGGAGAGAACACTGAAGCTTTCTTT. This codes for CASSQIWGENTEAFF.